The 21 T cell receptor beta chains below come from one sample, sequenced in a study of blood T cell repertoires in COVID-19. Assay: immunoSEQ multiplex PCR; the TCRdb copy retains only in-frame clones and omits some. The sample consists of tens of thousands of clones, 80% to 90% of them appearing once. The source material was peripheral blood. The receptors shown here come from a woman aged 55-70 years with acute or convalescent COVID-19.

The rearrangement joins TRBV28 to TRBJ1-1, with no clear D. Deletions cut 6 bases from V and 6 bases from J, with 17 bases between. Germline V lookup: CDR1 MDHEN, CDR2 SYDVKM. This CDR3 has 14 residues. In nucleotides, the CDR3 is TGTGCCAGCAGCCGAACATTGGAGGCCGCTGAAGCTTTCTTT. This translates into CASSRTLEAAEAFF.

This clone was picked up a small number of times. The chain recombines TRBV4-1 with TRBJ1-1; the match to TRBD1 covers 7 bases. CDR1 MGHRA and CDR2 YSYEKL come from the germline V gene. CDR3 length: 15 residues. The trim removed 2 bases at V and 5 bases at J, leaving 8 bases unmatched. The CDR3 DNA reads TGCGCCAGCAGCCAACCAACCAGGGGGAGAACTGAAGCTTTCTTT. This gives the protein CASSQPTRGRTEAFF.

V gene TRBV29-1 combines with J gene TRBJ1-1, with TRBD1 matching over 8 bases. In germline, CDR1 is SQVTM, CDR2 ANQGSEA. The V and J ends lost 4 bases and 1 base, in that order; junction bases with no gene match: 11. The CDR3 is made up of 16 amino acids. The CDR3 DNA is TGCAGCGTTGCGTTCATGACAGGGGCAAGGAACACTGAAGCTTTCTTT. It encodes CSVAFMTGARNTEAFF.

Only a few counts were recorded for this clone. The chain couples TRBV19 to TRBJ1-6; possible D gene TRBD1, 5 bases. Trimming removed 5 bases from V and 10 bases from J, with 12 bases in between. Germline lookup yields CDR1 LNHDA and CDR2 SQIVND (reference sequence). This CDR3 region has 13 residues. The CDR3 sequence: CASSQRGRSPLHF. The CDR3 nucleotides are TGTGCCAGTAGTCAAAGGGGTAGATCACCCCTCCACTTT.

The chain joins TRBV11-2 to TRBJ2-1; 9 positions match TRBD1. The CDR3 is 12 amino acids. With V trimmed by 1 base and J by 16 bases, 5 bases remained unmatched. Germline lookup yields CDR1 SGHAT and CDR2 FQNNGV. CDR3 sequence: CASSLGTGVPFF. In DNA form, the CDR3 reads TGTGCCAGCAGCTTAGGGACAGGGGTCCCCTTCTTC.

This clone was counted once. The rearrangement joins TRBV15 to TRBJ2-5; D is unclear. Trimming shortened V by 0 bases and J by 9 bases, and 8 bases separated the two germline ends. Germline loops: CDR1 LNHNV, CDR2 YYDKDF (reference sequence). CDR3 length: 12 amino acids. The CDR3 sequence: CATSRDRVAQYF. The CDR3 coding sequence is TGTGCCACCAGCAGAGATCGCGTGGCCCAGTACTTC.

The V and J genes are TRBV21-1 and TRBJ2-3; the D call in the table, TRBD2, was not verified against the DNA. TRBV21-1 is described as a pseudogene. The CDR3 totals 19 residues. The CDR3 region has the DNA TGTGCCAGCAGCAAAGGGGAAAAGGGTGGACTAGCGTTTCAAGATACGCAGTATTTT. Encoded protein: CASSKGEKGGLAFQDTQYF.

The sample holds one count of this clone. The CDR3 sequence: CASTRGPGVTEAFF. CDR3 nucleotide sequence: TGTGCCAGCACCAGGGGTCCTGGTGTCACTGAAGCTTTCTTT. The chain joins TRBV2 to TRBJ1-1, with D possibly being TRBD1 (6 bases). Trimming took off 7 bases at V and 4 bases at J, with 16 bases between the two ends. Germline V CDR1 and CDR2: SNHLY, FYNNEI. This CDR3 has 14 residues.

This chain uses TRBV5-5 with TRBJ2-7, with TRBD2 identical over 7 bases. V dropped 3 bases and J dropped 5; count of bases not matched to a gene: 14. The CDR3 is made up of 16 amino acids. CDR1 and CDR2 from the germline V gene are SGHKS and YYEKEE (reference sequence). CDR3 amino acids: CASSYGIGSGTNEQYF. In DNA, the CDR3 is TGTGCCAGCAGCTATGGTATAGGGAGCGGGACGAACGAGCAGTACTTC. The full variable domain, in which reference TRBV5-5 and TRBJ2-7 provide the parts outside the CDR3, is DAGVTQSPTHLIKTRGQQVTLRCSPISGHKSVSWYQQVLGQGPQFIFQYYEKEERGRGNFPDRFSARQFPNYSSELNVNALLLGDSALYLCASSYGIGSGTNEQYFGPGTRLTVT.

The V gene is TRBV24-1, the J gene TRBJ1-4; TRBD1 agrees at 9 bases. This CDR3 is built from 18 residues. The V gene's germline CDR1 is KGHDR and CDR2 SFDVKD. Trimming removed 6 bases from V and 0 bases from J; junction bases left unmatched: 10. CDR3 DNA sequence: TGTGCCACCAGTCCCTCACAGGGGGCGTCTCCAACTAATGAAAAACTGTTTTTT. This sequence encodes CATSPSQGASPTNEKLFF.

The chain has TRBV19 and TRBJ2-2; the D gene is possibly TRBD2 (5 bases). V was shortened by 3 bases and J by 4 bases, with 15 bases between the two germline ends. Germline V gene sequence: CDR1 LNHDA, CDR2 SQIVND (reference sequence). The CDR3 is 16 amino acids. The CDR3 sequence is CASSMTHERITGELFF. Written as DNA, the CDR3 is TGTGCCAGTAGTATGACGCATGAGCGGATCACCGGGGAGCTGTTTTTT.

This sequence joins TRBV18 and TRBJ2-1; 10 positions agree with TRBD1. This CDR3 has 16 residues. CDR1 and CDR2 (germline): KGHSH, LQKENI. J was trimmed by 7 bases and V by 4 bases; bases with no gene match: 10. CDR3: CASSQGVTGGLNEQFF. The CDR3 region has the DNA TGTGCCAGCTCACAAGGGGTGACAGGGGGCCTTAATGAGCAGTTCTTC.

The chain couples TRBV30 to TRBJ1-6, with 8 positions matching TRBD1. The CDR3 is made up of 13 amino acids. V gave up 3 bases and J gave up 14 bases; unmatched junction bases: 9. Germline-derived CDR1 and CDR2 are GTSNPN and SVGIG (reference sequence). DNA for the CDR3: TGTGCCTGGAGGGACAGGGCTGGGGGATCCCTCCACTTT. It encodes CAWRDRAGGSLHF.

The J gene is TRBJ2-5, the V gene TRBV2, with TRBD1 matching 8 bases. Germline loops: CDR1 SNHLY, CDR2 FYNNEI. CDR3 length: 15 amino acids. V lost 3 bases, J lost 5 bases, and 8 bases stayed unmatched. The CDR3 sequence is CASSEHQGARETQYF. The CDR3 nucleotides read TGTGCCAGCAGTGAGCATCAGGGGGCAAGGGAGACCCAGTACTTC.

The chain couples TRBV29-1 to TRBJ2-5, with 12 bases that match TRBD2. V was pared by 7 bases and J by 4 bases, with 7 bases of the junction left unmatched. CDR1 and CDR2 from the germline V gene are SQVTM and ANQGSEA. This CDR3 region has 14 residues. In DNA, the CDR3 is TGCAGCGGTCTAGCGGGAGGGCGCGGAGAGACCCAGTACTTC. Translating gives CSGLAGGRGETQYF.

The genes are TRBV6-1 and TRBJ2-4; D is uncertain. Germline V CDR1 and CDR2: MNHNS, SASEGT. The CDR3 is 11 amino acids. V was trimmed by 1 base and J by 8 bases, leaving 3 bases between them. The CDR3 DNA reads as TGTGCCAGCAGTGAAGGCGACATTCAGTACTTC. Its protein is CASSEGDIQYF.

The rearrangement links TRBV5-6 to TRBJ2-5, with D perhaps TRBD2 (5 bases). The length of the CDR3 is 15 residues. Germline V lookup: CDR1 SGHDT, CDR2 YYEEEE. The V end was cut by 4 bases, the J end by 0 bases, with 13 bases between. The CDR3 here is CASSLSGRYQETQYF. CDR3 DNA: TGTGCCAGCAGCCTATCGGGAAGGTACCAAGAGACCCAGTACTTC.

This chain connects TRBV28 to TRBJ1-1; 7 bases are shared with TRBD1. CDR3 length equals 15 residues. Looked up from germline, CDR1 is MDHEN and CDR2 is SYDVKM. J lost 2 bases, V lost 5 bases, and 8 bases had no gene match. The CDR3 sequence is CASSGPGTANTEAFF. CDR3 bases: TGTGCCAGCAGTGGCCCCGGGACAGCCAACACTGAAGCTTTCTTT. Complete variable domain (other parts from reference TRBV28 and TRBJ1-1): DVKVTQSSRYLVKRTGEKVFLECVQDMDHENMFWYRQDPGLGLRLIYFSYDVKMKEKGDIPEGYSVSREKKERFSLILESASTNQTSMYLCASSGPGTANTEAFFGQGTRLTVV.

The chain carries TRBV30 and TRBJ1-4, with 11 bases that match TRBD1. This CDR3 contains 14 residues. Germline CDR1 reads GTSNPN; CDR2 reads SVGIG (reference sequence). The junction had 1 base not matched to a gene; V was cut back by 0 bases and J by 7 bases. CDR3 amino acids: CAWSVGQGGEKLFF. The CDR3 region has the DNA TGTGCCTGGAGTGTGGGACAGGGGGGTGAAAAACTGTTTTTT. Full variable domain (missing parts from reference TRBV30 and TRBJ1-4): SQTIHQWPATLVQPVGSPLSLECTVEGTSNPNLYWYRQAAGRGLQLLFYSVGIGQISSEVPQNLSASRPQDRQFILSSKKLLLSDSGFYLCAWSVGQGGEKLFFGSGTQLSVL.

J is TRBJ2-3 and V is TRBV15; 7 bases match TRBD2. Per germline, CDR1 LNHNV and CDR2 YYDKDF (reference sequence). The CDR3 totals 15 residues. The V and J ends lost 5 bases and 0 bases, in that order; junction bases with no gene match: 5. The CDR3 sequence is CATSELAASTDTQYF. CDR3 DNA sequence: TGTGCCACCAGCGAGCTAGCGGCTAGCACAGATACGCAGTATTTT.

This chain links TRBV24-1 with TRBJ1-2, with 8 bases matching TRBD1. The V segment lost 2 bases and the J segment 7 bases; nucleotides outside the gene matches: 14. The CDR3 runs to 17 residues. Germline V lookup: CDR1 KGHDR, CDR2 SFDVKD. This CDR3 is CATSDSGAGAGGRGYTF. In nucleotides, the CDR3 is TGTGCCACCAGTGATTCGGGGGCAGGTGCAGGGGGCCGTGGCTACACCTTC.